This TCR beta chain was identified in a study of cytomegalovirus exposure and HLA in healthy donors. Notes on the study in general: CMV serostatus was the sole immune exposure information available. Some TCR beta chains (164 of them) were listed as cytomegalovirus-associated. The study reported that TCR beta sequences accurately predicted HLA-A and HLA-B alleles in most subjects.

With 60 Vbeta and 13 Jbeta primers, the PCR was carried out. TCRdb's table, derived via immunoSEQ multiplex PCR, lists solely in-frame clones and lacks some. Found here are roughly 120,000 clones, 69% of them singletons; the top ten hold 5.4%. Regarding this clone: Its matching antigen is unknown.

Sequencing input: PBMCs. This clonotype was obtained from a woman in her seventies in good health and CMV-seropositive.

CDR3 in amino acids: CASSYPDRVQYF. The CDR3 DNA reads as TGTGCCAGCAGTTACCCCGACAGGGTCCAGTACTTC. The V and J genes are TRBV6-5 and TRBJ2-5, with 7 bases aligning to TRBD1. There are 12 residues in the CDR3. The germline CDR1 and CDR2 sequences are MNHEY and SVGAGI. J was trimmed by 10 bases and V by 2 bases; bases with no gene match: 4.